Below are 5 T cell receptor beta chains sequenced from a single sample in a study of tissue T cells after allogeneic stem cell transplantation. Libraries were prepared by immunoSEQ multiplex PCR; TCRdb keeps only in-frame clonotypes and omits some of them. Of 7,000 to 8,000 clones detected, around 62% appear once; the ten largest clones hold about 0.78%. The sample consisted of blood. The receptors shown here come from a female BALB/c mouse in good health. The strain's MHC haplotype is H2-d.

As regards this clone: All gene names here are mouse names. The read falls 1 residue short of the CDR3 end, and the missing part is taken from the germline J gene. V and J are TRBV19 and TRBJ1-3; D unresolved. Trimming removed 4 bases from V and 3 bases from J, with 5 bases in between. The germline V gene encodes CDR1 FNHDT and CDR2 SITEND (reference sequence). The CDR3 is 12 amino acids. The CDR3: CASSPDGNTLYF. The DNA read from the CDR3 is TGTGCCAGCAGTCCAGATGGAAATACGCTCTAT.

As concerns this clone: Gene names and germline refer to mouse. The read ends 1 residue shy of where the CDR3 ends; the end is completed using the germline J gene. This rearrangement joins TRBV13-3 to TRBJ2-4; D is perhaps TRBD1 or TRBD2 (5 bases each). Germline loops: CDR1 NNHDY, CDR2 SYVADS. Trimming removed 5 bases from V and 0 bases from J, with 7 bases in between. The CDR3 spans 13 residues. The CDR3 bases that were read are TGTGCCAGCAGGGGGACGAGTCAAAACACCTTGTAC. Translated: CASRGTSQNTLY. The whole CDR3 region reads CASRGTSQNTLYF.

This clone has only a few counts. The gene names here belong to mouse. The read is 1 residue too short to cover the CDR3 end, so that end is filled in from the germline J gene. The rearrangement links TRBV13-2 to TRBJ1-3; D is uncertain. V was clipped by 0 bases and J by 0 bases, with 4 bases between them. The CDR3 contains 14 residues. CDR1 NNHNN and CDR2 SYGAGS come from the germline V gene (reference sequence). The sequenced part of the CDR3 DNA is TGTGCCAGCGGTGATGCGGATTCTGGAAATACGCTCTAT. Encoded protein: CASGDADSGNTLY. The complete CDR3 protein is CASGDADSGNTLYF.

Worth noting for this clone: Each gene name is a mouse one. The DNA ends 1 residue before the CDR3 does, and the rest of the CDR3 is filled in from the germline J gene. The chain has TRBV19 and TRBJ2-3; 8 bases line up with TRBD2. This CDR3 contains 15 residues. Trimming cost V 2 bases and J 0 bases; bases outside gene matches: 2. CDR1 FNHDT and CDR2 SITEND come from the germline V gene (reference sequence). This CDR3 is CASSIAGGSAETLYF. The CDR3 DNA, read in part, is TGTGCCAGCAGTATTGCTGGGGGGAGTGCAGAAACGCTGTAT.

This clone appeared a single time. Each gene name is a mouse one. The read falls 1 residue short of the CDR3 end, and the missing part is taken from the germline J gene. V gene TRBV19 combines with J gene TRBJ1-4; no clear D. CDR1 and CDR2 (germline): FNHDT, SITEND (reference sequence). This CDR3 is 15 amino acids long. Deletions cut 2 bases from V and 0 bases from J, with 8 bases between. The chain's CDR3 is CASSMTRISNERLFF. Partial CDR3 DNA: TGTGCCAGCAGTATGACAAGAATTTCCAACGAAAGATTATTT.